One and the same sample provided the 31 T cell receptor beta chains below, sequenced in a study of technical replicates of blood from several donors. The table came from immunoSEQ multiplex PCR; TCRdb's copy has only in-frame clones and leaves some out. Of more than 65,000 clones listed, over 85% are singletons. Sample: T cells isolated from PBMCs. Receptors were obtained from a human donor in good health.

The CDR3 loop reads CASSYSGQGLTDTQYF. As DNA, the CDR3 is TGTGCCAGCAGTTATTCGGGACAGGGATTAACAGATACGCAGTATTTT. V and J are TRBV6-5 and TRBJ2-3, with TRBD1 identical over 9 bases. Trimming removed 3 bases from V and 3 bases from J; junction bases left unmatched: 7. The length of the CDR3 is 16 residues. Per the germline V gene, CDR1 is MNHEY and CDR2 is SVGAGI.

The chain has TRBV5-1 and TRBJ2-3, with 10 positions matching TRBD2. Losses at the gene ends were 1 base for V and 5 bases for J; bases not matched to a gene: 7. CDR1 is SGHRS and CDR2 is YFSETQ in the germline V gene. This CDR3 is built from 16 residues. The CDR3 here is CASSLILAGAGDTQYF. In DNA form, the CDR3 reads TGCGCCAGCAGCTTGATCCTAGCGGGAGCGGGAGATACGCAGTATTTT.

The chain carries TRBV2 and TRBJ2-1; 7 bases are a match to TRBD2. This CDR3 is built from 19 residues. Germline trimming cut 8 bases from V and 0 bases from J; bases unmatched to any gene: 19. Germline V gives CDR1 SNHLY, CDR2 FYNNEI. The CDR3 nucleotides read TGTGCCAGCCAACGGTCGCGGGAGAGTACTGGGAGCTCCTACAATGAGCAGTTCTTC. Its protein is CASQRSRESTGSSYNEQFF.

In regard to this clone: Other nucleotide sequences in the sample specify the same CDR3. The V gene is TRBV5-1, the J gene TRBJ2-7; no clear D. The CDR3 has 11 amino acids. The V gene lost 3 bases and the J gene lost 4 bases, with 5 bases spanning the gap. Germline values: CDR1 SGHRS, CDR2 YFSETQ. This CDR3 reads CASSSSYEQYF. The CDR3 region has the DNA TGCGCCAGCAGCTCCTCTTACGAGCAGTACTTC.

This clone was counted between two and nine times. The V gene is TRBV7-8, the J gene TRBJ2-5, with 7 bases fitting TRBD1. The trim removed 6 bases at V and 2 bases at J, leaving 6 bases unmatched. The germline CDR1 and CDR2 sequences are SGHVS and FQNEAQ. This CDR3 contains 14 residues. Here the CDR3 DNA reads TGTGCCAGCAGACATATCAGGGGGCAAGAGACCCAGTACTTC. This gives the protein CASRHIRGQETQYF.

The gene calls are TRBV7-2 and TRBJ2-7; the match to TRBD1 covers 8 bases. This CDR3 is 16 amino acids long. CDR1 and CDR2 (germline): SGHTA, FQGNSA. Trimming cost V 5 bases and J 6 bases; bases outside gene matches: 15. This chain's CDR3 is CASSPDREASHREQYF. The CDR3 coding sequence is TGTGCCAGCAGCCCGGACAGGGAGGCCTCCCATCGCGAGCAGTACTTC. Full variable domain (outside the CDR3, taken from reference TRBV7-2 and TRBJ2-7): GAGVSQSPSNKVTEKGKDVELRCDPISGHTALYWYRQSLGQGLEFLIYFQGNSAPDKSGLPSDRFSAERTGGSVSTLTIQRTQQEDSAVYLCASSPDREASHREQYFGPGTRLTVT.

Only a few counts were recorded for this clone. This chain uses TRBV27 with TRBJ2-7; the D gene is possibly TRBD2 (6 bases). The germline gives CDR1 MNHEY, CDR2 SMNVEV (reference sequence). There are 13 residues in the CDR3. V was cut by 5 bases and J by 7 bases, with 15 bases left in between. CDR3 bases: TGTGCCAGCAGTCTTAACCTGAGCGGGGAGCAGTACTTC. Translation: CASSLNLSGEQYF.

The chain employs TRBV27 and TRBJ1-1; no reliable D call. V dropped 1 base and J dropped 11 bases, with 8 bases sitting between them. This CDR3 is 11 amino acids long. Germline V lookup: CDR1 MNHEY, CDR2 SMNVEV (reference sequence). The CDR3 protein is CASSLYGEAFF. In DNA form, the CDR3 reads TGTGCCAGCAGTTTATATGGGGAGGCTTTCTTT.

The rearrangement joins TRBV18 to TRBJ1-1; D possibly corresponds to TRBD1 (5 bases). This CDR3 region has 14 residues. Germline CDR1 reads KGHSH; CDR2 reads LQKENI. Trimming pared 2 bases from V and 8 bases from J, leaving 15 bases between. CDR3 nucleotides: TGTGCCAGCTCACCAAGGACACTCGACGGGGAAGCTTTCTTT. It specifies CASSPRTLDGEAFF.

The chain has TRBV5-4 and TRBJ1-2; 8 positions agree with TRBD1. The V and J ends lost 10 bases and 6 bases, in that order; junction bases with no gene match: 23. CDR1 and CDR2 from the germline V gene are SGHNT and YYREEE (reference sequence). This CDR3 is built from 17 residues. Here the CDR3 reads CALSLSAGGGLSDGYTF. The CDR3 DNA reads as TGTGCCCTTTCACTCAGCGCAGGGGGCGGTCTAAGCGATGGCTACACCTTC.

This chain joins TRBV7-3 and TRBJ2-5, with D perhaps TRBD1 (7 bases). The CDR3 covers 13 residues. The V gene's germline CDR1 is SGHTA and CDR2 FQGTGA. Trimming stripped 5 bases from V and 4 bases from J, with 11 bases between. The DNA of the CDR3 is TGTGCCAGCAGCCGACAGGGAGGAGAGACCCAGTACTTC. Protein product: CASSRQGGETQYF.

The chain links TRBV12-2 to TRBJ2-1; no check of the table's D call, TRBD2, against the DNA was made. TRBV12-2 is deemed a pseudogene. This CDR3 comprises 16 residues. The CDR3 DNA sequence: TGTGCAAGTCGCTCTCGGACTAGCGGGAGCTTCTATGAGCAGTTCTTC. This codes for CASRSRTSGSFYEQFF.

The rearrangement links TRBV11-1 to TRBJ1-1, with D maybe TRBD1 (6 bases). V lost 7 bases and J 3 bases, leaving 15 bases between the germline ends. This CDR3 has 14 residues. Germline loops: CDR1 SGHAT, CDR2 FQDESV (reference sequence). The CDR3 here is CASKADSQDTEAFF. The CDR3 coding sequence is TGTGCCAGCAAAGCGGACAGCCAGGACACTGAAGCTTTCTTT.

The chain links TRBV28 to TRBJ1-5; TRBD1 is a possible D gene (6 bases). Trimming cost V 8 bases and J 0 bases, with 14 bases left between them. Germline CDR1 MDHEN, CDR2 SYDVKM. There are 15 residues in the CDR3. CDR3 sequence: CASERTEHSNQPQHF. The CDR3 DNA follows: TGTGCCAGCGAAAGGACAGAACATAGCAATCAGCCCCAGCATTTT.

V is TRBV4-1 and J is TRBJ2-3; TRBD2 agrees at 8 bases. The CDR3 is made up of 15 amino acids. CDR1 is MGHRA and CDR2 is YSYEKL in the germline V gene. V was clipped by 6 bases and J by 2 bases; unmatched bases: 7. The CDR3 DNA is TGCGCCAGCAGGACTAGCGCCTACCTCACAGATACGCAGTATTTT. Translating gives CASRTSAYLTDTQYF.

The rearrangement uses TRBV30 and TRBJ2-1, with 9 bases aligning to TRBD1. Germline V CDR1 and CDR2: GTSNPN, SVGIG (reference sequence). V dropped 5 bases and J dropped 4; count of bases not matched to a gene: 6. This CDR3 is 14 amino acids long. This CDR3 reads CAWSGTGPYNEQFF. CDR3 DNA sequence: TGTGCCTGGTCCGGGACAGGGCCGTACAATGAGCAGTTCTTC.

The count of this clone is one. In nucleotides, the CDR3 is TGTGCCAGCAGTTTGTATGGGGGGACTGAAGCTTTCTTT. Translation: CASSLYGGTEAFF. The chain couples TRBV6-5 to TRBJ1-1, with a weak D call TRBD1 (5 bases). This CDR3 spans 13 amino acids. Germline assignment: CDR1 MNHEY and CDR2 SVGAGI. V dropped 4 bases and J dropped 5 bases, with 11 bases sitting between them.

The chain has TRBV4-1 and TRBJ2-5; TRBD2 aligns across 10 bases. V shed 4 bases, J shed 0 bases, and the junction held 5 bases outside the gene matches. The CDR3 covers 16 residues. Germline loops: CDR1 MGHRA, CDR2 YSYEKL. CDR3 nucleotides: TGCGCCAGCAGCCGCGAGACTAGCGGGTACCAAGAGACCCAGTACTTC. Encoded protein: CASSRETSGYQETQYF.

This chain uses TRBV6-1 with TRBJ1-4; the D gene is possibly TRBD1 (5 bases). CDR1 is MNHNS and CDR2 is SASEGT in the germline V gene. This CDR3 has 15 amino acids. V was shortened by 0 bases and J by 4 bases, with 9 bases between the two germline ends. The CDR3 sequence is CASSEAWGDNEKLFF. DNA of the CDR3: TGTGCCAGCAGTGAAGCTTGGGGGGATAATGAAAAACTGTTTTTT.

The rearrangement joins TRBV11-2 to TRBJ1-1; D is ambiguous. Germline-derived CDR1 and CDR2 are SGHAT and FQNNGV. Trimming pared 0 bases from V and 2 bases from J, leaving 13 bases between. The CDR3 sequence is 16 residues long. Written as DNA, the CDR3 is TGTGCCAGCAGCTTAGACAGCCCCGGGTTCAACACTGAAGCTTTCTTT. Protein sequence: CASSLDSPGFNTEAFF.

V is TRBV7-9 and J is TRBJ1-1, with TRBD1 identical over 7 bases. Germline V gene data show CDR1 as SEHNR and CDR2 as FQNEAQ (reference sequence). V shed 1 base, J shed 4 bases, and the junction held 9 bases outside the gene matches. The CDR3 runs 16 residues. Here the CDR3 DNA reads TGTGCCAGCAGCTTAGACGACAGGGTCGGTGGCACTGAAGCTTTCTTT. Its translation: CASSLDDRVGGTEAFF.

V usage is TRBV28 and J usage is TRBJ2-7; TRBD2 matches at 8 bases. V lost 7 bases to trimming and J lost 5 bases; unmatched junction nucleotides: 13. The CDR3 is 15 amino acids. CDR1 and CDR2 from the germline V gene are MDHEN and SYDVKM. CDR3 in amino acids: CASNPVSGSRNEQYF. CDR3 nucleotide sequence: TGTGCCAGCAATCCTGTAAGCGGGAGTAGAAACGAGCAGTACTTC.

The chain carries TRBV14 and TRBJ2-2; D is undetermined. V gave up 0 bases and J gave up 4 bases, with 6 bases separating them. The CDR3 loop spans 14 amino acids. Germline CDR1 and CDR2: SGHDN and FVKESK. The CDR3 loop reads CASSQDLFTGELFF. The CDR3 region has the DNA TGTGCCAGCAGCCAAGATCTTTTCACCGGGGAGCTGTTTTTT.

This clone was observed once. V gene TRBV9 combines with J gene TRBJ2-7; TRBD2 matches at 15 bases. The junction had 3 bases not matched to a gene; V was cut back by 4 bases and J by 4 bases. The CDR3 runs 15 residues. CDR1 is SGDLS, CDR2 YYNGEE, per germline. The CDR3 is CASSPGLAGGYEQYF. The CDR3 nucleotides read TGTGCCAGCAGCCCGGGACTAGCGGGAGGATACGAGCAGTACTTC.

This clone was picked up one time. CDR3 region: CASSYPASGSTGELFF. DNA for the CDR3: TGTGCCAGCAGTTACCCGGCTAGCGGGAGCACCGGGGAGCTGTTTTTT. The chain is built from TRBV6-5 and TRBJ2-2, with TRBD2 matching 10 bases. The CDR3 is made up of 16 amino acids. The germline CDR1 and CDR2 sequences are MNHEY and SVGAGI. J lost 4 bases, V lost 2 bases, and 4 bases had no gene match.

This chain uses TRBV7-8 with TRBJ2-7, with 8 bases that match TRBD2. Per the germline V gene, CDR1 is SGHVS and CDR2 is FQNEAQ. V gave up 0 bases and J gave up 3 bases; unmatched junction bases: 4. The CDR3 contains 15 residues. The CDR3 DNA reads TGTGCCAGCAGCTTAGCCGGGACTAGATTCTACGAGCAGTACTTC. Translation gives CASSLAGTRFYEQYF.

The genes are TRBV7-9 and TRBJ2-1; 7 positions match TRBD2. Germline V gene sequence: CDR1 SEHNR, CDR2 FQNEAQ (reference sequence). There are 15 residues in the CDR3. With 1 base clipped from V and 6 bases from J, the junction kept 6 bases outside the gene matches. The CDR3 sequence: CASSLGPTSVNEQFF. The CDR3 region has the DNA TGTGCCAGCAGCTTAGGCCCTACTAGCGTCAATGAGCAGTTCTTC.

CDR3 in DNA: TGTGCCAGCAGGGCTGGGACAGAATACGAGCAGTACTTC. It encodes CASRAGTEYEQYF. The rearrangement joins TRBV6-5 to TRBJ2-7; 7 nucleotides align to TRBD1. CDR3 length equals 13 residues. The germline V gene encodes CDR1 MNHEY and CDR2 SVGAGI. After removal of 6 bases from V and 4 bases from J, the junction contained 6 bases not matched to a gene.

The chain recombines TRBV9 with TRBJ2-7, with 12 bases identical to TRBD2. The V segment lost 0 bases and the J segment 3 bases; nucleotides outside the gene matches: 4. There are 16 residues in the CDR3. The germline V gene has CDR1 SGDLS and CDR2 YYNGEE. The CDR3 reads CASSVGTSGAVYEQYF. The DNA for the CDR3 is TGTGCCAGCAGCGTAGGGACTAGCGGGGCCGTCTACGAGCAGTACTTC.

The gene calls are TRBV6-5 and TRBJ2-7; 7 bases map to TRBD1. The germline V gene encodes CDR1 MNHEY and CDR2 SVGAGI. Losses at the gene ends were 4 bases for V and 0 bases for J; bases not matched to a gene: 0. The CDR3 runs 13 residues. The CDR3 sequence: CASSWDSSYEQYF. The CDR3 DNA follows: TGTGCCAGCAGTTGGGACAGCTCCTACGAGCAGTACTTC.

This CDR3 reads CASSDSKGQGYAFF. In DNA, the CDR3 is TGTGCCAGCAGTGACTCGAAGGGACAGGGGTATGCTTTCTTT. This chain links TRBV6-4 with TRBJ1-1, with TRBD1 identical over 10 bases. The trim removed 0 bases at V and 11 bases at J, leaving 6 bases unmatched. CDR1 is MRHNA, CDR2 SNTAGT, per germline. The length of the CDR3 is 14 residues.